The 20 T cell receptor beta chains given below trace back to one sample, sequenced in a study of Tregs in tolerant kidney transplant recipients. Sequenced by immunoSEQ multiplex PCR; TCRdb stores in-frame clones only, minus some. The data hold 35,000 to 55,000 clones, with roughly 89% observed a single time. The material sequenced was Tregs from blood. These receptors came from a human donor in good health.

The chain combines TRBV7-2 with TRBJ2-7; unclear D gene. Trimming cost V 1 base and J 2 bases, with 6 bases left between them. The CDR3 spans 13 residues. Germline loops: CDR1 SGHTA, CDR2 FQGNSA. The CDR3 protein is CASSLGRAYEQYF. The CDR3 region has the DNA TGTGCCAGCAGCTTAGGCCGGGCCTACGAGCAGTACTTC.

V usage is TRBV7-9 and J usage is TRBJ2-3; D ambiguous. The CDR3 covers 14 residues. V gave up 5 bases and J gave up 4 bases, with 13 bases separating them. Germline CDR1 SEHNR, CDR2 FQNEAQ (reference sequence). The CDR3 nucleotides are TGTGCCAGCAGCCCTCCAGCCATGGCAGATACGCAGTATTTT. Translated, it gives CASSPPAMADTQYF.

The chain joins TRBV5-1 to TRBJ2-5, with a possible D match to TRBD2 (5 bases). The CDR3 is made up of 14 amino acids. Germline V lookup: CDR1 SGHRS, CDR2 YFSETQ. The ends were cut back, 4 bases at V and 4 bases at J, with 14 bases in the middle. The CDR3 region is CASSGLARRETQYF. In DNA form, the CDR3 reads TGCGCCAGCAGCGGATTAGCGAGAAGAGAGACCCAGTACTTC. Using reference TRBV5-1 and TRBJ2-5 for the parts outside the CDR3, the full variable domain is KAGVTQTPRYLIKTRGQQVTLSCSPISGHRSVSWYQQTPGQGLQFLFEYFSETQRNKGNFPGRFSGRQFSNSRSEMNVSTLELGDSALYLCASSGLARRETQYFGPGTRLLVL.

The chain combines TRBV5-1 with TRBJ2-7; D not resolved. Germline CDR1 and CDR2: SGHRS and YFSETQ. The CDR3 spans 15 residues. V shed 4 bases and J shed 2 bases, with 16 bases lying between them. As DNA, the CDR3 is TGCGCCAGCAGCCCGGCCCCCGACCGAACCTACGAGCAGTACTTC. Amino acid sequence: CASSPAPDRTYEQYF.

The chain combines TRBV15 with TRBJ2-3; TRBD2 aligns across 8 bases. This CDR3 is 16 amino acids long. Germline trimming cut 3 bases from V and 6 bases from J; bases unmatched to any gene: 11. Germline V gene lookup returns CDR1 LNHNV and CDR2 YYDKDF (reference sequence). The chain's CDR3 is CATSRGTSAGADTQYF. DNA for the CDR3: TGTGCCACCAGCAGGGGGACTAGTGCGGGTGCGGATACGCAGTATTTT.

V gene TRBV6-1 combines with J gene TRBJ2-7; D is undetermined. This CDR3 is built from 11 residues. Germline V lookup: CDR1 MNHNS, CDR2 SASEGT. V lost 5 bases and J lost 3, with 5 bases in between. As DNA, the CDR3 is TGTGCCAGCAGTACATTCTACGAGCAGTACTTC. Translated, it gives CASSTFYEQYF.

The chain joins TRBV30 to TRBJ2-5; 11 nucleotides match TRBD2. This CDR3 region has 14 residues. J lost 4 bases, V lost 2 bases, and 3 bases had no gene match. From germline, CDR1 is GTSNPN and CDR2 SVGIG (reference sequence). CDR3 in amino acids: CAWSLTSGTETQYF. The CDR3 DNA reads TGTGCCTGGAGTTTGACTAGCGGGACAGAGACCCAGTACTTC.

The J gene is TRBJ1-6, the V gene TRBV7-9; TRBD1 is a possible D gene (5 bases). V was shortened by 0 bases and J by 6 bases, with 6 bases between the two germline ends. Germline-derived CDR1 and CDR2 are SEHNR and FQNEAQ (reference sequence). This CDR3 is 14 amino acids long. CDR3 amino acids: CASSLATANSPLHF. CDR3 in DNA: TGTGCCAGCAGCTTAGCGACAGCTAATTCACCCCTCCACTTT.

The chain joins TRBV9 to TRBJ1-5; perhaps TRBD1 as D (5 bases). Germline lookup yields CDR1 SGDLS and CDR2 YYNGEE. V was clipped by 7 bases and J by 6 bases, with 11 bases between them. The CDR3 consists of 12 residues. The CDR3 loop is CASSRDGQPQHF. The DNA for the CDR3 is TGTGCCAGCTCCAGGGATGGTCAGCCCCAGCATTTT. The full variable domain, its missing parts supplied by reference TRBV9 and TRBJ1-5, is DSGVTQTPKHLITATGQRVTLRCSPRSGDLSVYWYQQSLDQGLQFLIQYYNGEERAKGNILERFSAQQFPDLHSELNLSSLELGDSALYFCASSRDGQPQHFGDGTRLSIL.

The chain has TRBV18 and TRBJ2-7, with 9 bases that match TRBD2. The CDR3 spans 16 residues. The V gene end was trimmed by 1 base and the J gene end by 0 bases; junction bases not matched to a gene: 4. From germline, CDR1 is KGHSH and CDR2 LQKENI. Here the CDR3 DNA reads TGTGCCAGCTCACCACAAGGTAGCGGGAGCTCCTACGAGCAGTACTTC. It yields the protein CASSPQGSGSSYEQYF.

The V call is TRBV9, the J call TRBJ1-1; tentative D call: TRBD1 (5 bases). Germline CDR1 and CDR2: SGDLS and YYNGEE. V was cut by 0 bases and J by 8 bases, with 11 bases left in between. CDR3 size: 13 residues. The CDR3 reads CASSVAGRLEAFF. The CDR3 DNA reads TGTGCCAGCAGCGTAGCAGGGAGATTGGAAGCTTTCTTT.

This chain links TRBV10-3 with TRBJ1-6; D is possibly TRBD1 (5 bases). V lost 6 bases to trimming and J lost 0 bases, with 15 bases between them. CDR3 size: 17 residues. Germline CDR1 is ENHRY and CDR2 is SYGVKD. This CDR3 reads CAIRGVITNSYNSPLHF. DNA of the CDR3: TGTGCCATCAGGGGGGTAATAACCAACTCCTATAATTCACCCCTCCACTTT.

V is TRBV5-1 and J is TRBJ2-5, with unresolved D. The J call may be faulty, since TRBJ2-7 better matches the DNA end. CDR1 is SGHRS and CDR2 is YFSETQ in the germline V gene. The CDR3 spans 14 residues. The CDR3 protein is CASSLLPGAYEQYF. As DNA, the CDR3 is TGCGCCAGCAGCTTGCTTCCTGGGGCCTACGAGCAGTACTTC.

The rearrangement joins TRBV9 to TRBJ2-5; D unclear. This CDR3 has 13 amino acids. Trimming cost V 0 bases and J 5 bases, with 8 bases left between them. Germline V lookup: CDR1 SGDLS, CDR2 YYNGEE. CDR3 in DNA: TGTGCCAGCAGCGTAGGAAGTGAGGAGACCCAGTACTTC. It specifies CASSVGSEETQYF.

The chain couples TRBV5-1 to TRBJ2-7, with D possibly being TRBD1 (6 bases). V gave up 4 bases and J gave up 1 base, with 18 bases separating them. The germline V gene has CDR1 SGHRS and CDR2 YFSETQ. The CDR3 has 16 amino acids. Here the CDR3 DNA reads TGCGCCAGCAGCCCGCGAGGCAGGGGTGCGTCCTACGAGCAGTACTTC. Protein product: CASSPRGRGASYEQYF.

This chain joins TRBV6-1 and TRBJ2-3, with 12 bases fitting TRBD1. The V segment lost 2 bases and the J segment 8 bases; nucleotides outside the gene matches: 8. The germline V gene has CDR1 MNHNS and CDR2 SASEGT. The CDR3 is 16 amino acids. The CDR3 here is CASSEWGTGGFGTQYF. DNA of the CDR3: TGTGCCAGCAGTGAATGGGGGACAGGGGGCTTCGGTACGCAGTATTTT.

V usage is TRBV5-6 and J usage is TRBJ1-5, with 8 positions matching TRBD1. The CDR3 has 16 residues. V trimming: 3 bases; J trimming: 7 bases; junction bases outside the gene matches: 12. Germline V gene data show CDR1 as SGHDT and CDR2 as YYEEEE. For the CDR3, the DNA is TGTGCCAGCAGCTCCCGGGACAGGCTTGGCTTACAGCCCCAGCATTTT. Its translation is CASSSRDRLGLQPQHF.

The V call is TRBV2, the J call TRBJ2-7; D unresolved. From germline, CDR1 is SNHLY and CDR2 FYNNEI. Trimming removed 8 bases from V and 2 bases from J, with 10 bases in between. The CDR3 spans 12 residues. The CDR3 DNA reads TGTGCCAGCTCCCCTGGGGCCTACGAGCAGTACTTC. Amino acids: CASSPGAYEQYF.

In its sample, this clone was seen once. This sequence joins TRBV9 and TRBJ2-5; the match to TRBD2 covers 9 bases. CDR1 is SGDLS and CDR2 is YYNGEE in the germline V gene. V gave up 2 bases and J gave up 1 base; unmatched junction bases: 3. The CDR3 covers 15 residues. The CDR3 bases are TGTGCCAGCAGCGTGCGGGGGGGCTCCCAAGAGACCCAGTACTTC. Residues: CASSVRGGSQETQYF.

The rearrangement uses TRBV5-1 and TRBJ2-3; D unresolved. The CDR3 sequence is 14 residues long. Trimming cost V 4 bases and J 1 base, with 10 bases left between them. Germline CDR1 and CDR2: SGHRS and YFSETQ. The CDR3 is CASSPLKGTDTQYF. CDR3 nucleotide sequence: TGCGCCAGCAGCCCGCTTAAGGGCACAGATACGCAGTATTTT.